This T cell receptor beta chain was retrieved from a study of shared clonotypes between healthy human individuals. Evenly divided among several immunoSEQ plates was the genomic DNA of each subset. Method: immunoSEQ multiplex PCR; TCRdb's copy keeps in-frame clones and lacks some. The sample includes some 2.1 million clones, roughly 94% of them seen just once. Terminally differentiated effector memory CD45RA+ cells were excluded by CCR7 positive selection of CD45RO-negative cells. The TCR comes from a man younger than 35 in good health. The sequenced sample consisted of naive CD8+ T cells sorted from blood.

CDR3 in amino acids: CASSQTMSYEQYF. The CDR3 DNA reads as TGTGCCAGCAGCCAGACAATGTCCTACGAGCAGTACTTC. This chain uses TRBV5-6 with TRBJ2-7, with D unresolved. Trimming left V 4 bases short and J 1 base short, with 9 bases between. From germline, CDR1 is SGHDT and CDR2 YYEEEE. The CDR3 contains 13 residues.